This record concerns one T cell receptor beta chain sequence. The antigen remains unidentified. This sample was taken from a study of Graves' ophthalmopathy and Graves' hyperthyroidism. General study points: Detected in blood as well were most expanded thyroid clonotypes with frequency above 0.001.

For repertoire sequencing, the TCR beta CDR3 regions were amplified from RNA transcripts. First-round RT-PCR with HTBI primers preceded a second-round multiplex PCR. From the multiplex PCR reads, TCRdb called clonotypes with MiXCR, one entry per CDR3 protein. The data contain over a million distinct CDR3 sequences, about 35% of them singletons. The CDR3 loop spans 15 amino acids. Losses at the gene ends were 7 bases for V and 1 base for J; bases not matched to a gene: 9. The chain employs TRBV12-3 or TRBV12-4 and TRBJ1-1, with 7 bases aligning to TRBD1. The TCR comes from an adult man with Graves' hyperthyroidism. The sequenced material came from peripheral blood or thyroid tissue (not recorded which). DNA for the CDR3: TGTGCCAGCATCTCGAAGGGGGCCGGGAACACTGAAGCTTTCTTT. Protein product: CASISKGAGNTEAFF.